The rows below give T cell receptor beta chains drawn from one sample of a study of T-cell reconstitution after alpha-beta-depleted transplantation in children. TCRdb reprocessed the PCR reads via MiXCR and lists one record per CDR3 protein. The repertoire holds 900,000 or so distinct CDR3 sequences, with under 20% as singletons. Specimen: PBMCs, mostly from graft donor cells, collected 360 days after TCRalphabeta/CD19-depleted stem cell transplant. Receptors originate from a male patient younger than 18 who had a stem cell transplant for acute lymphoblastic leukemia, so the T cells may come from the graft donor. CDR3s include the opening cysteine and the closing phenylalanine or tryptophan. The D gene is left open where the match is weak. Only some rows state a clone size, as once, few, many or a class for expanded clones.

j_call	v_call	d_call	clone_size	cdr3_nt	cdr3_aa
TRBJ1-5	TRBV24-1	TRBD1	-	TGTGCCACCAGTGATTTGCGAGGGACAGGGAGACAGCCCCAGCATTTT	CATSDLRGTGRQPQHF
TRBJ2-7	TRBV9	-	-	TGTGCCAGCAGCGTAGCACTTTCCTACGAGCAGTACTTC	CASSVALSYEQYF
TRBJ2-7	TRBV29-1	-	many	TGCAGCGCCTCCCAGGGAAACGAGCAGTACTTC	CSASQGNEQYF
TRBJ2-1	TRBV20-1	-	many	TGCAGTGCTAGAGCCTTAGTGAATGAGCAGTTCTTC	CSARALVNEQFF
TRBJ2-1	TRBV7-3	TRBD2	few	TGTGCCAGCAGCTTAACGGGGAGAAGACTAGCGGGAGATTCCTACAATGAGCAGTTCTTC	CASSLTGRRLAGDSYNEQFF
TRBJ2-1	TRBV2	TRBD2	many	TGTGCCAGCAGTGGGTCGCGGGAGAATGAGCAGTTCTTC	CASSGSRENEQFF
TRBJ2-3	TRBV5-1	TRBD1	many	TGCGCCAGCAGCTTGGGGGACAGGGTCACAGATACGCAGTATTTT	CASSLGDRVTDTQYF
TRBJ2-4	TRBV5-1	-	once	TGCGCCAGCAGCTCGTGGAGGGGATTAGCCAAAAACATTCAGTACTTC	CASSSWRGLAKNIQYF
TRBJ2-1	TRBV29-1	TRBD2	many	TGCAGCGTATCCCTTCTAGCGGGAACCAATGAGCAGTTCTTC	CSVSLLAGTNEQFF
TRBJ2-7	TRBV2	-	few	TGTGCCAGCAGTGAAGAAGGAATTAGCTCCTACGAGCAGTACTTC	CASSEEGISSYEQYF
TRBJ2-2	TRBV5-1	-	few	TGCGCCAGCAGCTTGTGGACCGGGGAGCTGTTTTTT	CASSLWTGELFF
TRBJ2-7	TRBV7-2	-	few	TGTGCCAGCAGCTTTTACAGGTCGCTGAGTTCCTACGAGCAGTACTTC	CASSFYRSLSSYEQYF
TRBJ2-7	TRBV27	-	-	TGTGCCAGCAGGGAGGGAGGAGCCCACGAGCAGTACTTC	CASREGGAHEQYF
TRBJ2-7	TRBV20-1	-	few	TGCAGTGCTAGCAACAGGGCCCGCTCCTACGAGCAGTACTTC	CSASNRARSYEQYF
TRBJ2-7	TRBV4-1	-	few	TGCGCCAGCAGCCAATCGGGTATCAGATCCTACGAGCAGTACTTC	CASSQSGIRSYEQYF
TRBJ1-1	TRBV7-2	-	few	TGTGCCAGCAGCTCCGCGGTCCGGGAGGCCACTGAAGCTTTCTTT	CASSSAVREATEAFF
TRBJ2-7	TRBV4-1	TRBD1	few	TGCGCCAGCAGCCAAGGGACAGGGGGATGGGAGCAGTACTTC	CASSQGTGGWEQYF
TRBJ2-7	TRBV4-1	-	-	TGCGCCAGCAGCCAAGAGAGAAAGGGAGGACTCTACGAGCAGTACTTC	CASSQERKGGLYEQYF
TRBJ2-1	TRBV7-3	-	few	TGTGCCAGCAGCTCCGGGTGGGGCCCTTACAATGAGCAGTTCTTC	CASSSGWGPYNEQFF
TRBJ2-1	TRBV5-6	TRBD2	-	TGTGCCAGCAGCTTGGCCGGGACTAGGCACAATGAGCAGTTCTTC	CASSLAGTRHNEQFF
TRBJ2-1	TRBV10-3	-	-	TGTGCGGCCAGTGATTCGACTTACAATGAGCAGTTCTTC	CAASDSTYNEQFF